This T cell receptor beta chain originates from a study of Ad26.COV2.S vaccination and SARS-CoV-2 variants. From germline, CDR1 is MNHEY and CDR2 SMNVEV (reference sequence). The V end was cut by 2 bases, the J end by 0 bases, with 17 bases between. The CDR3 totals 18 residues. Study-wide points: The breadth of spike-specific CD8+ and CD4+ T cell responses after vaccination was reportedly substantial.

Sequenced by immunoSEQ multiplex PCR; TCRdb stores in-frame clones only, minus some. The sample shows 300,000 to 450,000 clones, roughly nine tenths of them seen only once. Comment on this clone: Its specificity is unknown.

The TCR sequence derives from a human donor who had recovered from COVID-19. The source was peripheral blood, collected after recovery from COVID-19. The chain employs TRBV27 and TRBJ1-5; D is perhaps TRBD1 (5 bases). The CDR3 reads CASSLKAGGPGSNQPQHF. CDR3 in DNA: TGTGCCAGCAGTTTAAAGGCGGGGGGTCCGGGTAGCAATCAGCCCCAGCATTTT.